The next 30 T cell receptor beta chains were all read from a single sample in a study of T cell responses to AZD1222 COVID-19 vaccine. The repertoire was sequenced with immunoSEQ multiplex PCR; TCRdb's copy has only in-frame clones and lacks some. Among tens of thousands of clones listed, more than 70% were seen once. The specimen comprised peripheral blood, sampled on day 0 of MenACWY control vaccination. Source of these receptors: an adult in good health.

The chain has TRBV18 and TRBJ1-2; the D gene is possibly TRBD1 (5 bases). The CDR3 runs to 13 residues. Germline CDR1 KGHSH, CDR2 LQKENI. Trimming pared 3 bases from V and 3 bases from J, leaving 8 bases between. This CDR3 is CASSPGQYYGYTF. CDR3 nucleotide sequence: TGTGCCAGCTCACCCGGACAATACTATGGCTACACCTTC. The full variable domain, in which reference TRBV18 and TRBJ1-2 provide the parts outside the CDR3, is NAGVMQNPRHLVRRRGQEARLRCSPMKGHSHVYWYRQLPEEGLKFMVYLQKENIIDESGMPKERFSAEFPKEGPSILRIQQVVRGDSAAYFCASSPGQYYGYTFGSGTRLTVV.

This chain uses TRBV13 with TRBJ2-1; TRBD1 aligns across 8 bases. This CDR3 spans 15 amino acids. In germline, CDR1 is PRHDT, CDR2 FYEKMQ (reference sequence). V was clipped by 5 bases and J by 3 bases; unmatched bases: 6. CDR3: CASSRGQGGYNEQFF. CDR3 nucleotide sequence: TGTGCCAGCAGCCGTGGACAGGGCGGCTACAATGAGCAGTTCTTC.

The CDR3 reads CASSLQQEGTEAFF. For the CDR3, the DNA is TGTGCCAGCAGCCTACAACAGGAGGGTACTGAAGCTTTCTTT. The rearrangement joins TRBV7-9 to TRBJ1-1; D may be TRBD1 (5 bases). The ends were cut back, 5 bases at V and 5 bases at J, with 15 bases in the middle. CDR3 length: 14 residues. Germline V lookup: CDR1 SEHNR, CDR2 FQNEAQ (reference sequence).

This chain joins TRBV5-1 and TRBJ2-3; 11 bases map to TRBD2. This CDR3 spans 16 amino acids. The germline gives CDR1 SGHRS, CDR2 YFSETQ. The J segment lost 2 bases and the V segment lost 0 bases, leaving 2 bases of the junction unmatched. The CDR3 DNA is TGCGCCAGCAGCTTGGGGACTAGCGGGTACACAGATACGCAGTATTTT. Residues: CASSLGTSGYTDTQYF.

Here the CDR3 reads CASSSRGSNEQFF. CDR3 in DNA: TGTGCCAGCAGCTCCAGGGGGAGTAATGAGCAGTTCTTC. The genes are TRBV7-3 and TRBJ2-1; 7 nucleotides agree with TRBD1. Germline CDR1 reads SGHTA; CDR2 reads FQGTGA. Losses at the gene ends were 4 bases for V and 7 bases for J; bases not matched to a gene: 4. The CDR3 sequence is 13 residues long.

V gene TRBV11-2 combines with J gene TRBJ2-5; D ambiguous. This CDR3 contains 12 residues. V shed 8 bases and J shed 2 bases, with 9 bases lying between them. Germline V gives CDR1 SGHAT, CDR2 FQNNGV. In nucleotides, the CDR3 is TGTGCCAGCGCGCCGGCACAAGAGACCCAGTACTTC. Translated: CASAPAQETQYF. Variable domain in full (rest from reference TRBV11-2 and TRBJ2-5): EAGVAQSPRYKIIEKRQSVAFWCNPISGHATLYWYQQILGQGPKLLIQFQNNGVVDDSQLPKDRFSAERLKGVDSTLKIQPAKLEDSAVYLCASAPAQETQYFGPGTRLLVL.

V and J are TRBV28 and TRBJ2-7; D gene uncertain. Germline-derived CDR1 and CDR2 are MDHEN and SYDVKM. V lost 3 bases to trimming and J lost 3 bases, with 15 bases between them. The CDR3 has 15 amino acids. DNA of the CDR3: TGTGCCAGCAGTTTTGAAACCCTCCCCATCTACGAGCAGTACTTC. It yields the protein CASSFETLPIYEQYF.

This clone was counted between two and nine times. CDR3 in DNA: TGCGCCAGCAGCACAGAGGGACAGGGGTATGGCTACACCTTC. It yields the protein CASSTEGQGYGYTF. V and J are TRBV5-1 and TRBJ1-2; 10 nucleotides match TRBD1. V was pared by 4 bases and J by 5 bases, with 5 bases of the junction left unmatched. The CDR3 runs 14 residues. Per germline, CDR1 SGHRS and CDR2 YFSETQ.

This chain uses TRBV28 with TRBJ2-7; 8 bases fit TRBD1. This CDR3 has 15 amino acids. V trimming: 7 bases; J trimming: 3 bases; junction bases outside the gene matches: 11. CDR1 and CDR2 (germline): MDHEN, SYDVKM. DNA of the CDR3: TGTGCCAGCACCAATCAGGGGGCCCCGGGCTACGAGCAGTACTTC. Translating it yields CASTNQGAPGYEQYF.

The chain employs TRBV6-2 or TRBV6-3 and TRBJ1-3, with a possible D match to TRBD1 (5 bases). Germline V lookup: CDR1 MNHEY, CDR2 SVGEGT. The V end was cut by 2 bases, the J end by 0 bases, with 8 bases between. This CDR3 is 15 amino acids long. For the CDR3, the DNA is TGTGCCAGCAGTTACCGGGACCTCTCTGGAAACACCATATATTTT. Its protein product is CASSYRDLSGNTIYF.

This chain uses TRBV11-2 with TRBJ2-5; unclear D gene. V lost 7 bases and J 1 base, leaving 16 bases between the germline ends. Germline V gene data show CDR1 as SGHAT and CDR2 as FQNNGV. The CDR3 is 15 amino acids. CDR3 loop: CASTIGWSVQETQYF. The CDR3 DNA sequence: TGTGCCAGCACCATAGGGTGGTCAGTCCAAGAGACCCAGTACTTC.

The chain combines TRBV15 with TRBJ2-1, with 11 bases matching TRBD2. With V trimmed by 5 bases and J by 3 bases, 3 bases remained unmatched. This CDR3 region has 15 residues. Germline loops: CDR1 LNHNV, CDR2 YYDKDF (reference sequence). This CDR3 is CATSGGTSGYNEQFF. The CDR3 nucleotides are TGTGCCACCAGCGGGGGGACTAGCGGCTACAATGAGCAGTTCTTC. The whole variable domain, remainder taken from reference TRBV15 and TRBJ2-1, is DAMVIQNPRYQVTQFGKPVTLSCSQTLNHNVMYWYQQKSSQAPKLLFHYYDKDFNNEADTPDNFQSRRPNTSFCFLDIRSPGLGDTAMYLCATSGGTSGYNEQFFGPGTRLTVL.

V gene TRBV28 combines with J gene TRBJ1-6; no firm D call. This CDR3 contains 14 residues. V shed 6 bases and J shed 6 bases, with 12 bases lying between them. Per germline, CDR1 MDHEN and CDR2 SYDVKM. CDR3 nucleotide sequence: TGTGCCAGCAGACTAGGGTTTCGTAATTCACCCCTCCACTTT. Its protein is CASRLGFRNSPLHF.

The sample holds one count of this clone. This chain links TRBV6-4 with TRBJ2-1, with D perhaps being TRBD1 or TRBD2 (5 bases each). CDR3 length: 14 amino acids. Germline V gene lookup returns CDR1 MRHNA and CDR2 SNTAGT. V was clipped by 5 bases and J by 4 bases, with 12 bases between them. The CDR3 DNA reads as TGTGCCAGCAGTAAGCGGCAGGGTTACAATGAGCAGTTCTTC. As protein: CASSKRQGYNEQFF.

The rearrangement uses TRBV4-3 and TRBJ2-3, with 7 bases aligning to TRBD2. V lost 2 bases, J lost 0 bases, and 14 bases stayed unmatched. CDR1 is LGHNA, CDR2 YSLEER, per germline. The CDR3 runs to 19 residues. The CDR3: CASSQSLTGTTFSTDTQYF. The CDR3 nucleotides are TGCGCCAGCAGCCAATCTCTTACCGGGACTACCTTTAGCACAGATACGCAGTATTTT.

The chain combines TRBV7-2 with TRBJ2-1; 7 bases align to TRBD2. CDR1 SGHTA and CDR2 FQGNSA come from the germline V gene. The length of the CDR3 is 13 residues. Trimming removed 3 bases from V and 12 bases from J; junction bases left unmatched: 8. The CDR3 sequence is CASSLDLQRGQFF. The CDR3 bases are TGTGCCAGCAGCTTGGATCTCCAGCGGGGGCAGTTCTTC.

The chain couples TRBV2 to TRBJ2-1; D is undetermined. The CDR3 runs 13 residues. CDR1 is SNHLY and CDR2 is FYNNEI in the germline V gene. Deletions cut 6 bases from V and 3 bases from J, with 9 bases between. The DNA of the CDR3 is TGTGCCAGCAGCATACTTCTCTACAATGAGCAGTTCTTC. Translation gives CASSILLYNEQFF.

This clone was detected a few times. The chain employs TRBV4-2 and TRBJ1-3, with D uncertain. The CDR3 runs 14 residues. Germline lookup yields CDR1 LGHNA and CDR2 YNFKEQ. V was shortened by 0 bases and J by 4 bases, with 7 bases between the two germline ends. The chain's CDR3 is CASSQEILGNTIYF. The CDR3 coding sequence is TGTGCCAGCAGCCAAGAGATTTTAGGAAACACCATATATTTT.

The CDR3 nucleotides read TGTGCCAGCAGCCAAGGGGGAGGGGGCGTTGGAAACACCATATATTTT. This codes for CASSQGGGGVGNTIYF. This sequence joins TRBV4-2 and TRBJ1-3, with 7 bases fitting TRBD1. This CDR3 contains 16 residues. CDR1 is LGHNA, CDR2 YNFKEQ, per germline. V lost 1 base to trimming and J lost 3 bases; unmatched junction nucleotides: 6.

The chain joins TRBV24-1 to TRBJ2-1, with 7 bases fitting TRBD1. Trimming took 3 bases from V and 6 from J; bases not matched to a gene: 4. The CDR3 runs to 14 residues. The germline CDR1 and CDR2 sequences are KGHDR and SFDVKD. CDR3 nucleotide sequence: TGTGCCACCAGTGATCGACAGGGATTCAATGAGCAGTTCTTC. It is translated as CATSDRQGFNEQFF.

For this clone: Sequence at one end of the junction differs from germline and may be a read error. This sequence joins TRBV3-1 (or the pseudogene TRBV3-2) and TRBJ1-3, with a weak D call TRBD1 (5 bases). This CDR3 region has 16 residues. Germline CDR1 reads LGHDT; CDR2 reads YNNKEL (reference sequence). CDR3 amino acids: CASSQLRGGPHGRPFF. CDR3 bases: TGTGCCAGCAGCCAGCTTCGGGGGGGACCTCACGGTCGCCCCTTTTTT.

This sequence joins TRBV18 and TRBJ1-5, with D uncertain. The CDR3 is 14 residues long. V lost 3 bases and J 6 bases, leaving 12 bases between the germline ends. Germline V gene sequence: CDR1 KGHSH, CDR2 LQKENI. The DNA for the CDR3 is TGTGCCAGCTCACCGGGCAGTTTTGGTCAGCCCCAGCATTTT. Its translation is CASSPGSFGQPQHF.

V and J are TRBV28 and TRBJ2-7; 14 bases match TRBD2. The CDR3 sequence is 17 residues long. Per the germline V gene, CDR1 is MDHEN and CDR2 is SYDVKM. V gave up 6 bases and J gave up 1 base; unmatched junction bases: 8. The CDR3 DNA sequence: TGTGCCAGCAGGCTCGGACTAGCGGGAGGAGGGTCCTACGAGCAGTACTTC. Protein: CASRLGLAGGGSYEQYF. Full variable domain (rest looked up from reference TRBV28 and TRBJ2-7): DVKVTQSSRYLVKRTGEKVFLECVQDMDHENMFWYRQDPGLGLRLIYFSYDVKMKEKGDIPEGYSVSREKKERFSLILESASTNQTSMYLCASRLGLAGGGSYEQYFGPGTRLTVT.

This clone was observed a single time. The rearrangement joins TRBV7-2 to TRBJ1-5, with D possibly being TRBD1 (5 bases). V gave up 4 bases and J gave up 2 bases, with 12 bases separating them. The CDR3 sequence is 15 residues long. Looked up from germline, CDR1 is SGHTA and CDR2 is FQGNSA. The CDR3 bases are TGTGCCAGCAGCTCCGGGACTCTGGGCAATCAGCCCCAGCATTTT. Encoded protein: CASSSGTLGNQPQHF.

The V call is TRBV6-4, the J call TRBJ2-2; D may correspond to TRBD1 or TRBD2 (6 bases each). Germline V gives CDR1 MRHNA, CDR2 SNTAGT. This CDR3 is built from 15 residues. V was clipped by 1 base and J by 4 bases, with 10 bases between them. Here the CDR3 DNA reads TGTGCCAGCAGTGACTTAGGGGGAGGCACCGGGGAGCTGTTTTTT. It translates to CASSDLGGGTGELFF.

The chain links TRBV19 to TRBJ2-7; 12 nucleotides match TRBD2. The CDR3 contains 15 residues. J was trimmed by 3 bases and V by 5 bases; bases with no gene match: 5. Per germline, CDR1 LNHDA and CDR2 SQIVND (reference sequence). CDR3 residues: CASSLRLAGVYEQYF. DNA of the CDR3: TGTGCCAGTAGTTTACGACTAGCGGGAGTCTACGAGCAGTACTTC.

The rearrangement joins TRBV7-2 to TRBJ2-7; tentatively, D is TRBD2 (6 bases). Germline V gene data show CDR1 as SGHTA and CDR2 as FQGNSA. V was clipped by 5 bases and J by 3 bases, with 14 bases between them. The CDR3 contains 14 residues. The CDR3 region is CASSREPGYYEQYF. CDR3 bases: TGTGCCAGCAGCCGGGAGCCGGGGTACTACGAGCAGTACTTC.

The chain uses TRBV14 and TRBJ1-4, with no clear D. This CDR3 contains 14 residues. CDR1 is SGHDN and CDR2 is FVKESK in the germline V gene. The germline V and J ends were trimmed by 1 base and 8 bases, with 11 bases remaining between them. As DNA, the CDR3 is TGTGCCAGCAGCCAAGGAAGGGTTGGGGAAAAACTGTTTTTT. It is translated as CASSQGRVGEKLFF.

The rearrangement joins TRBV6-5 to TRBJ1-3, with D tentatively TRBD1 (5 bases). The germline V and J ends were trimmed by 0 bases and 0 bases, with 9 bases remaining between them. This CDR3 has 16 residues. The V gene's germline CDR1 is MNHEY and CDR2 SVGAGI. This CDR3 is CASSYSRGNSGNTIYF. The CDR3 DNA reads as TGTGCCAGCAGTTACTCGCGGGGCAACTCTGGAAACACCATATATTTT.

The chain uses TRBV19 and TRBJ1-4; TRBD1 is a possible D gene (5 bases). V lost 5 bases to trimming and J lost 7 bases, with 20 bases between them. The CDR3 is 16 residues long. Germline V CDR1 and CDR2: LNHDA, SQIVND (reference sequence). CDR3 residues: CASSFGSAGQSEKLFF. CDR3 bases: TGTGCCAGTAGTTTCGGCTCTGCAGGGCAGAGTGAAAAACTGTTTTTT.